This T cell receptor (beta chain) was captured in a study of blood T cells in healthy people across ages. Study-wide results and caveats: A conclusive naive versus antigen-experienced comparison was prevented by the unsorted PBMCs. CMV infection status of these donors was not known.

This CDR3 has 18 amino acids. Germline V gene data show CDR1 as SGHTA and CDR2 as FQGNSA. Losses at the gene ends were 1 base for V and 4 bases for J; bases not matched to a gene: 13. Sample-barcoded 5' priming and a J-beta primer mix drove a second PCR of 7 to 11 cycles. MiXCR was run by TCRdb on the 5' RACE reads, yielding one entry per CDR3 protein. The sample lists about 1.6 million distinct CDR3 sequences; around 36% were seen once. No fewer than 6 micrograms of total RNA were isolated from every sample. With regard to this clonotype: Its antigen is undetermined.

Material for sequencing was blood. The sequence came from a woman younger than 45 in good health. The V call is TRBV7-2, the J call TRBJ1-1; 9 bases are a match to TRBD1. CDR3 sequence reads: CASSLGLAEGQGGTEAFF. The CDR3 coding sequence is TGTGCCAGCAGCTTAGGCTTGGCCGAGGGACAGGGTGGCACTGAAGCTTTCTTT.